A single sample gave rise to the 5 T cell receptor beta chains below, sequenced in a study of T-cell reconstitution after alpha-beta-depleted transplantation in children. The TCRbeta library was prepared with unique molecular identifiers. MiXCR, applied by TCRdb to the PCR reads, yields one record per CDR3 protein. The sample lists 350,000 to 500,000 distinct CDR3 sequences; around two fifths were seen once. Sequencing was performed on PBMCs, taken before TCRalphabeta/CD19-depleted stem cell transplant. These receptors came from a girl aged 2-9 years with aplastic anemia, due to receive a stem cell transplant.

The chain employs TRBV6-1 and TRBJ2-7, with TRBD2 matching over 8 bases. The CDR3 extends over 15 amino acids. The ends lost 2 bases at V and 2 bases at J; junction bases unmatched: 5. CDR1 and CDR2 from the germline V gene are MNHNS and SASEGT. The CDR3 spells CASSELAGTTYEQYF. The CDR3 DNA reads TGTGCCAGCAGTGAATTAGCGGGGACGACCTACGAGCAGTACTTC.

This clonotype was observed a few times. V usage is TRBV30 and J usage is TRBJ2-2, with TRBD1 identical over 10 bases. The CDR3 has 16 amino acids. Losses at the gene ends were 3 bases for V and 6 bases for J; bases not matched to a gene: 10. Per germline, CDR1 GTSNPN and CDR2 SVGIG (reference sequence). CDR3 DNA: TGTGCCTGGAGACCCCGGACAGGGGGTTTCGCCGGGGAGCTGTTTTTT. Its translation is CAWRPRTGGFAGELFF.

The rearrangement links TRBV6-2 or TRBV6-3 to TRBJ2-3; 11 nucleotides match TRBD2. From germline, CDR1 is MNHEY and CDR2 SVGEGT. The CDR3 consists of 15 residues. V was pared by 8 bases and J by 5 bases, with 9 bases of the junction left unmatched. The CDR3 spells CASRALAGAEDTQYF. The CDR3 DNA reads TGTGCCAGCCGGGCACTAGCGGGAGCCGAAGATACGCAGTATTTT.

In this sample, this clonotype turned up many times. The chain couples TRBV20-1 to TRBJ2-7; 8 positions match TRBD2. The germline V gene has CDR1 DFQATT and CDR2 SNEGSKA (reference sequence). CDR3 length: 15 residues. Germline trimming cut 0 bases from V and 3 bases from J; bases unmatched to any gene: 7. The CDR3 loop reads CSARDRAGAIYEQYF. DNA for the CDR3: TGCAGTGCTAGAGATAGAGCGGGAGCGATCTACGAGCAGTACTTC.

This clonotype appeared a few times. The chain links TRBV5-1 to TRBJ2-3; 12 bases are shared with TRBD2. The CDR3 is made up of 17 amino acids. Unmatched junction bases numbered 3, after V lost 1 base and J lost 0 bases. Germline V gives CDR1 SGHRS, CDR2 YFSETQ. The CDR3 here is CASSLLAGGSSTDTQYF. The CDR3 coding sequence is TGCGCCAGCAGCTTGCTAGCGGGAGGGAGTAGCACAGATACGCAGTATTTT.